This TCR beta chain was observed in a study of CXCR3-negative and CXCR3-positive naive CD8 T cells. Libraries of TRB cDNA were made by 5' RACE and carried UMIs. TCRdb reworked the 5' RACE reads into one entry per CDR3 protein, no DNA. Its clone listing holds about 130,000 distinct CDR3 sequences. The germline V gene has CDR1 SQVTM and CDR2 ANQGSEA. This CDR3 is 17 amino acids long. This chain uses TRBV29-1 with TRBJ2-2; absent DNA, TCRdb's TRBD1 call cannot be checked. The receptor was isolated from a human donor in good health. Some clones in this sample may be carry-over from other donors' samples. Sequencing was performed on naive CXCR3- CD8+ T cells from blood. Subset reported: CD45RO-CCR7+CD27+CD95- naive CD8+ T cells lacking CXCR3 (TNR3-). The CDR3 protein is CSVEDGEGQADTGELFF.